This T cell receptor (beta chain) derives from a study of cytomegalovirus exposure and HLA in healthy donors (dated by TCRdb to the late 2010s). At the level of the whole study: An earlier analysis of about 530 of the donors reported roughly 300 Gb of sequence data and around 100 million unique TCR beta sequences obtained from about 200 million T cells. About 280 gigabases of sequencing data and around 87 million unique TCR sequences were included in an early release covering roughly 600 HLA-typed donors. The genetic ancestry cluster associated with self-reported Caucasian donors included about 84% of the roughly 410 genotyped donors. The study aimed to test whether cataloging public T cell receptors could reveal signatures of past pathogen exposure. The study used immunosequencing to profile the T cell repertoires of approximately 690 subjects and linked those repertoires to cytomegalovirus serostatus. Along with the approximately 700-subject first cohort, a separate validation cohort of over 90 different subjects was used. High-throughput TCR immunosequencing, statistical association of individual TCRs with disease status, and machine learning were combined to predict cytomegalovirus infection status. A later analysis re-examined previously published TCR beta repertoires from roughly 720 donors and added high-resolution HLA genotyping to investigate patterns of TCR occurrence. Rather than drawing on any new phenotypic data, the later analysis identified candidate immune exposures from TCR beta sequences and the way those sequences occurred across donors. In an earlier analysis of 500 to 650 of the donors, high-throughput TCR beta sequencing was used to judge whether each TCR beta V gene segment behaved as functional or pseudogenic. Alongside the repertoire data, information on donor age, sex, ethnicity and CMV serostatus was compiled. A later genetic analysis used genome-wide SNP genotypes for 398 of the 666 donors, treating that subset as a discovery cohort. All discovery cohort repertoires had been generated on a single sequencing platform. HLA typing covered class I and class II loci at four-digit resolution. The number of donors typed differed by locus, with roughly 629-640 for A, B, C, DRB1 and DQB1, around 500 for DQA1, over 600 for DPA1, and approximately 470 for DPB1. Because of strong linkage in the cohort, roughly five DR-DQ haplotypes were treated as single units for association and clustering. Across some 400 genotyped donors of the cohort, an average of roughly 250,000 unique TCR beta nucleotide sequences per donor were sequenced, and 15% to 20% of those sequences were non-productive.

The cohort comprised some 700 healthy bone marrow donors. Cohort members were all nominally healthy when sampled, although unrecorded immune exposures were likely present. The donor was CMV seropositive and was included in the group of 250 to 350 seropositive cohort members. A peripheral blood sample was provided by each donor, and peripheral blood mononuclear cells were used for TCR beta sequencing. The Qiagen DNeasy Blood Extraction Kit was used to extract genomic DNA from the blood cell samples. Regarding this clone: Its antigen remains undetermined. The input lacks base qualities; no much larger clone sits a single base away.

Libraries were built with the immunoSEQ multiplex PCR assay. A mixture of 60 forward primers for TCR Vbeta segments and 13 reverse primers for TCR Jbeta segments was used in the multiplex PCR. The CDR3 region of rearranged TCR beta genes was amplified from genomic DNA with a multiplex PCR assay. On the Illumina HiSeq System, the amplified TCR beta libraries were sequenced as 87-base-pair reads. As for the original processing: In a later analysis, tens of millions of unique TCR beta chains were counted across the 500 to 850 repertoires, and around 11 million of these chains were shared by at least two donors. A nearest-neighbor algorithm error-corrected the raw reads and collapsed the reads into unique sequences, merging closely related sequences to remove PCR and sequencing errors. Alignment of CDR3 sequences to IMGT reference sequences was used to assign V, D and J gene segments. Each retained sequence needed at least a six-nucleotide match to both a V gene segment and a J gene segment. Rearrangements were classified as productive when the CDR3 lacked stop codons and remained in frame with V and J, and all other rearrangements were classified as non-productive. CDR3 was defined by IMGT convention, running from the second conserved V-encoded cysteine to the conserved J-encoded phenylalanine. Sequences without an unambiguous match to a single V gene segment were excluded from the earlier analysis of almost 600 of the donors. An earlier analysis of a few hundred of the donors called V segments functional above 56.7% productive rearrangements and segregating when the between-donor standard deviation exceeded 5%. To diagnose cytomegalovirus status from the catalog of TCR beta chain sequences, a statistical classification framework was built. In a later analysis, V and J genes were assigned by comparing TCR nucleotide sequences against IMGT/GENE-DB human TR gene sequences. The TCRdist pipeline was used in a later analysis to assign CDR3 sequences and most-parsimonious VDJ recombination scenarios. In a later analysis, each TCR beta chain was defined by its CDR3 amino acid sequence together with its V-gene family, and reads lacking a unique V-gene family were excluded. To address suspected cross-contamination and a sequencing artifact, a later analysis removed roughly 640 highly shared, low-generation-probability nucleotide sequences. For each public chain, a later analysis derived a clonal expansion index from normalized ranks of inferred template counts within each repertoire. A later analysis computed generation probabilities with a VDJ recombination model fitted to out-of-frame rearrangements, and checked the results against IGoR. In a later analysis, hypergeometric tests were used to score TCR-TCR, TCR-HLA and TCR-CMV co-occurrence, with a repertoire-size bias correction applied to TCR pairs. In a later analysis, false discovery rates were estimated by permuting HLA or CMV assignments 20 times. In a later analysis, co-occurring TCRs were grouped with DBSCAN, and TCRdist sequence similarity was added when clustering was performed within HLA-allele-positive subsets. For co-occurrence clustering, repertoires with fewer than 30,000 or more than 120,000 public chains were excluded, along with roughly 5 repertoires with anomalous nucleotide sharing. Not all clones reach the TCRdb copy of this immuneACCESS table, which keeps in-frame sequences only. Checked studies attribute under half of the gap to unresolved V genes and leave the rest unexplained. The V and J calls and clone size come from that table; D and trimming were worked out from the DNA. The sample data list under 200,000 clones, and around 80% of these were observed just once. The ten largest make up 4.5% of the sample.

The paper's findings and limits, for the study overall: In vitro tests confirmed that a few of the cytomegalovirus-associated TCR beta chains recognize cytomegalovirus antigens. This cohort had only TCR beta chains sequenced, and the lack of alpha or paired-chain data limited which features could be detected. In both the original and validation cohorts, the classifier was reported to diagnose cytomegalovirus status with high specificity and sensitivity. The 87-base-pair reads could not distinguish some IMGT-functional V segments, including TRBV6-2 and TRBV6-3, so those segments were excluded. A later analysis found that HLA-associated TCR beta chains were more clonally expanded and had lower generation probabilities than equally common non-associated chains. A later analysis reported that several top co-occurrence clusters appeared linked to parvovirus B19, influenza, CMV and Epstein-Barr virus. The study listed 164 TCR beta chains as associated with cytomegalovirus. The presence/absence analyses assumed that sequencing depth was roughly uniform across donors, and that assumption may not be true. While some public TCRs were present in many individuals, most TCR sequences turned up only very rarely across donors. A later genetic analysis reported fewer N-insertions in productive TCRs among donors in an Asian-associated ancestry cluster than the roughly 700-donor mean. Assigning TCR associations to individual alleles was difficult when HLA alleles, especially DR and DQ, strongly co-occurred. A further reported finding was that TCR beta sequences accurately predicted the HLA-A and HLA-B alleles for most subjects in the first cohort. In a later analysis, more than 15,000 TCR beta sequences were associated with specific HLA alleles at a false discovery rate of 0.05. Immune exposure information for the cohort was limited to CMV serostatus. Because counts were too low, about 18 rarely observed V segments, including chromosome 9 orphons, were excluded from the earlier analysis of around 590 of the donors. Linkage disequilibrium might explain the correlated functional status among segregating V segments, but an unknown experimental factor could not be excluded. An association between a missense DCLRE1C variant and V-gene and J-gene trimming of TCR beta chains was found in a later genetic analysis and replicated in an independent cohort. The authors suggested that the approach could potentially be generalized to other disease states and immunological phenotypes. A later analysis found that TCR association rates varied across HLA loci, with DRB1 alleles showing the most associated TCRs and HLA-C alleles the fewest. HLA typing was unavailable for some donors at each locus, so association tests used only the typed subset. An earlier analysis of several hundred of the donors showed that most TCR beta V segments appeared in productive rearrangements either about 87% or about 30% of the time, which broadly matched IMGT annotations. Most CMV-associated TCR beta chains appeared to be HLA-restricted in a later analysis, and the HLA associations seemed to be driven largely by CMV exposure. A cluster of highly shared sequence variants was judged likely to represent a technical artifact of the sequencing pipeline.

CDR1 is given as SGHNT and CDR2 as YYREEE, both from the germline V gene (reference sequence). The CDR3, from cysteine to phenylalanine, totals 16 residues. Solely the CDR3 DNA is kept, with 48 bases framed from the first base. Compared with germline, V lacks 3 bases and J lacks 0 bases; bases without a gene match: 5. The receptor's source is a woman aged 50 to 60 in good health and CMV-seropositive. This receptor chain uses TRBV5-4 and TRBJ2-5, with TRBD2 identical over 10 junction bases. Sequenced sample: PBMCs. The nucleotide sequence is TGTGCCAGCAGCTCAGAGCGGGGGGGCCACCAAGAGACCCAGTACTTC. This is translated as CASSSERGGHQETQYF.